Listed below are T cell receptor beta chains from one sample, sequenced in a study of vaccination and CD4 T cells after COVID-19. TCRdb reprocessed the PCR reads via MiXCR and lists one record per CDR3 protein. The sample lists over 15,000 distinct CDR3 sequences; around half were seen once. No antigen is known for these receptors. Specimen: CD4+ T cells from blood, cultured in vitro. These receptors originate from a human donor who had recovered from COVID-19. Both conserved end residues are part of each CDR3. Each record gives: D gene, clone size, V gene, J gene, CDR3 protein, CDR3 DNA. A D gene is named only where the DNA matches it firmly. Not every row has a clone size; where given, it reads once, few, many or a size class.

-	-	TRBV27	TRBJ2-3	CASSLYVRGDTQYF	TGTGCCAGCAGTTTATACGTCCGGGGAGATACGCAGTATTTT
TRBD1	-	TRBV27	TRBJ2-7	CASSHQTGGRDEQYF	TGTGCCAGCAGTCATCAGACAGGGGGCAGGGACGAGCAGTACTTC
-	-	TRBV3-1	TRBJ1-5	CASSPKRGQPQHF	TGTGCCAGCAGCCCGAAAAGGGGTCAGCCCCAGCATTTT
-	-	TRBV7-2	TRBJ2-7	CASSLQGRRGYEQYF	TGTGCCAGCAGCTTACAGGGTCGGAGGGGCTACGAGCAGTACTTC
-	-	TRBV6-1	TRBJ1-2	CASSVGSGYTF	TGTGCCAGCAGTGTGGGATCTGGCTACACCTTC
-	-	TRBV14	TRBJ1-5	CASSQGGVQPQHF	TGTGCCAGCAGCCAGGGTGGAGTTCAGCCCCAGCATTTT
TRBD2	-	TRBV7-2	TRBJ2-7	CASSLSTSGGYEQYF	TGTGCCAGCAGCTTAAGCACTAGCGGGGGGTACGAGCAGTACTTC
TRBD2	-	TRBV20-1	TRBJ2-2	CSARDRTSGGGTGELFF	TGCAGTGCTAGAGATAGGACTAGCGGGGGGGGCACCGGGGAGCTGTTTTTT
-	-	TRBV11-3	TRBJ1-1	CASSSTANTEAFF	TGTGCCAGCAGCTCCACAGCGAACACTGAAGCTTTCTTT
-	few	TRBV7-3	TRBJ2-3	CASSSGDSYMRTDTQYF	TGTGCCAGCAGCTCGGGGGACAGTTACATGAGGACAGATACGCAGTATTTT
-	-	TRBV20-1	TRBJ2-2	CSAQGGNTGELFF	TGCAGTGCTCAAGGTGGGAACACCGGGGAGCTGTTTTTT
TRBD1	few	TRBV27	TRBJ1-6	CASSLGQGLPLHF	TGTGCCAGCAGTTTGGGACAGGGCCTTCCCCTCCACTTT
TRBD1	-	TRBV7-2	TRBJ1-2	CASSYLTGGRGYTF	TGTGCCAGCAGTTACCTGACAGGGGGTCGTGGCTACACCTTC
-	-	TRBV7-2	TRBJ1-5	CASSLARNSNQPQHF	TGTGCCAGCAGCTTAGCCAGGAATAGCAATCAGCCCCAGCATTTT
TRBD1	-	TRBV6-1	TRBJ1-5	CASSRDRGEGQPQHF	TGTGCCAGCAGTAGGGACAGGGGCGAAGGACAGCCCCAGCATTTT
TRBD2	-	TRBV7-9	TRBJ2-5	CASSLNSGGETQYF	TGTGCCAGCAGCTTAAATTCGGGGGGGGAGACCCAGTACTTC
TRBD1	few	TRBV2	TRBJ1-5	CASSNSGTGSQPQHF	TGTGCCAGCAGCAACTCCGGGACAGGGTCTCAGCCCCAGCATTTT
TRBD1	-	TRBV6-5	TRBJ2-7	CASSYPGQAAYEQYF	TGTGCCAGCAGTTACCCGGGACAGGCGGCCTACGAGCAGTACTTC
-	few	TRBV20-1	TRBJ2-1	CSARDARGPYNEQFF	TGCAGTGCTAGAGATGCGCGGGGGCCTTACAATGAGCAGTTCTTC
-	once	TRBV2	TRBJ2-1	CASSARSSYNEQFF	TGTGCCAGCAGCGCGAGGAGCTCCTACAATGAGCAGTTCTTC
-	few	TRBV6-1	TRBJ1-6	CASSVDPNSPLHF	TGTGCCAGCAGTGTGGACCCTAATTCACCCCTCCACTTT
-	few	TRBV7-9	TRBJ2-2	CASSSEWTWVNTGELFF	TGTGCCAGCAGCTCAGAGTGGACGTGGGTTAACACCGGGGAGCTGTTTTTT
TRBD2	-	TRBV11-2	TRBJ2-5	CASSLGLAGGFAEETQYF	TGTGCCAGCAGCTTAGGACTAGCGGGGGGCTTTGCTGAGGAGACCCAGTACTTC
-	few	TRBV20-1	TRBJ1-5	CSARDTGASNQPQHF	TGCAGTGCTAGAGACACAGGTGCTAGCAATCAGCCCCAGCATTTT